This T cell receptor beta chain was profiled in a study of shared clonotypes between healthy human individuals. As for the study in general: Per donor, three plates held CD4 naive cells, three held CD4 memory, two held CD8 naive and one held CD8 memory.

Clones were read by immunoSEQ multiplex PCR, and TCRdb kept only the in-frame ones, dropping some. The sample consists of hundreds of thousands of clones, about three quarters of them appearing once. The healthy adult donors were HIV-negative and reported no recent acute infections or vaccinations. Broader study findings: Relative to memory subsets, naive subsets generally showed larger estimated richness. Some naive CD4 clonotypes, approximately 4.5%, turned up in common across a handful of donors.

CDR3 length: 15 residues. The germline V and J ends were trimmed by 1 base and 3 bases, with 10 bases remaining between them. Germline values: CDR1 SGHNT, CDR2 YENEEA. On this clone: Its target is unknown.

The chain carries TRBV11-3 and TRBJ2-1; a possible D gene is TRBD2 (6 bases). This sequence was found in a woman aged 25 to 39 in good health. Sequenced input: memory CD4+ T cells sorted from blood. Subset here: CD45RA-negative fraction. The CDR3 reads CASSLGAGNYNEQFF. CDR3 bases: TGTGCCAGCAGCTTAGGAGCGGGTAACTACAATGAGCAGTTCTTC.